Each of the 4 T cell receptor beta chains below was sequenced from the same sample in a study of shared clonotypes between healthy human individuals. Generated by immunoSEQ multiplex PCR, the TCRdb table keeps only in-frame clones and is missing some. The sample carries about 480,000 clones, 75% to 80% recorded once. Sequencing was performed on PBMCs. Receptor source: a woman aged 35 to 49 in good health. Some clones in this sample may be carry-over from other donors' samples.

The chain is built from TRBV10-3 and TRBJ1-2; no firm D call. Germline V lookup: CDR1 ENHRY, CDR2 SYGVKD. The CDR3 consists of 13 residues. Trimming took off 4 bases at V and 6 bases at J, with 12 bases between the two ends. Written as DNA, the CDR3 is TGTGCCATCAGTGCACAGCCCCGGGATGGCTACACCTTC. Protein product: CAISAQPRDGYTF.

A note on this clone: Other DNA variants within this sample encode the same CDR3. The chain recombines TRBV7-2 with TRBJ2-7; D unresolved. The germline CDR1 and CDR2 sequences are SGHTA and FQGNSA. With 0 bases removed from V and 1 base from J, the gap between germline ends came to 4 bases. This CDR3 is 13 amino acids long. The chain's CDR3 is CASSLAGSYEQYF. CDR3 sequence (DNA): TGTGCCAGCAGCTTAGCGGGTTCCTACGAGCAGTACTTC.

The chain joins TRBV2 to TRBJ1-3; D gene unclear. V lost 2 bases to trimming and J lost 0 bases, with 5 bases between them. The CDR3 is 14 amino acids. The germline V gene has CDR1 SNHLY and CDR2 FYNNEI. CDR3 in amino acids: CASSEYRSGNTIYF. For the CDR3, the DNA is TGTGCCAGCAGTGAATATCGCTCTGGAAACACCATATATTTT.

As for this clone: Mismatch with germline at one junction end may stem from a read error. This sequence joins TRBV5-1 and TRBJ2-5; no reliable D call. The CDR3 has 12 residues. Germline values: CDR1 SGHRS, CDR2 YFSETQ. The CDR3 coding sequence is TGCGCCAGCAATATTGACCAGGAGACCCAGTACTTC. Its protein is CASNIDQETQYF.